This T cell receptor beta chain is drawn from a study of cytomegalovirus exposure and HLA in healthy donors. V was pared by 3 bases and J by 4 bases, with 4 bases of the junction left unmatched. CDR3 length equals 15 residues. In germline, CDR1 is SGHDT, CDR2 YYEEEE. The assay was immunoSEQ multiplex PCR, and TCRdb's table has in-frame clones only and misses some. The sample has 150,000 to 200,000 clones; around 89% are singletons. The sample consisted of PBMCs. This clonotype was sampled from a man between 18 and 29 years old in good health and CMV-seronegative. The rearrangement uses TRBV5-6 and TRBJ2-5, with 12 bases identical to TRBD2. For the CDR3, the DNA is TGTGCCAGCAGCTCACCGGGACTAGCGGGAGAGACCCAGTACTTC. It yields the protein CASSSPGLAGETQYF.